The sequence of this TCR beta chain was determined in a study of cytomegalovirus exposure and HLA in healthy donors. The CDR3 is 15 residues long. Germline CDR1 reads SGHAT; CDR2 reads FQNNGV. Trimming took off 4 bases at V and 0 bases at J, with 11 bases between the two ends. It was with 60 Vbeta and 13 Jbeta primers that the PCR ran. TCRdb's table, derived via immunoSEQ multiplex PCR, lists solely in-frame clones and lacks some. This table has 110,000 to 150,000 clones, about 70% appearing once. Material: PBMCs. The chain combines TRBV11-2 with TRBJ2-3; possible D gene TRBD2, 6 bases. The origin of this receptor is a man aged 55 to 70 in good health and CMV-seronegative. This CDR3 is CASSSGAASTDTQYF. CDR3 DNA: TGTGCCAGCAGCTCGGGAGCGGCTAGCACAGATACGCAGTATTTT.